This TCR beta chain derives from a study of CD8 T cells in ankylosing spondylitis. Study conclusions and caveats: A subset of motif variants has previously been described in the synovial fluid and blood of reactive arthritis. Reportedly, significant enrichment of disease-linked clones occurred in matched ankylosing spondylitis synovial fluid. A TCR beta motif of several highly homologous variants seemed to mark ankylosing spondylitis blood.

A quantitative 5'-RACE method, one with molecular barcodes, was used to make TCR beta libraries. TCRdb passed the 5' RACE reads through MiXCR, listing each CDR3 protein once. The sample yields around 6,100 distinct CDR3 sequences, roughly 2.2% seen once. This clonotype appeared many times. Its antigen is as yet unknown. The CDR3 totals 16 residues. The V gene end was trimmed by 3 bases and the J gene end by 0 bases; junction bases not matched to a gene: 4. Germline V lookup: CDR1 SGDLS, CDR2 YYNGEE. The sample taken for sequencing was blood, either unsorted or a sorted T cell fraction (not recorded which). This chain connects TRBV9 to TRBJ1-2, with 11 bases lining up with TRBD1. This sequence was found in a male donor with ankylosing spondylitis or in good health (not recorded which). In DNA, the CDR3 is TGTGCCAGCAGCGATGGGACAGGGGGTTCTAACTATGGCTACACCTTC. Translated, it gives CASSDGTGGSNYGYTF. Variable domain in full (rest from reference TRBV9 and TRBJ1-2): DSGVTQTPKHLITATGQRVTLRCSPRSGDLSVYWYQQSLDQGLQFLIQYYNGEERAKGNILERFSAQQFPDLHSELNLSSLELGDSALYFCASSDGTGGSNYGYTFGSGTRLTVV.